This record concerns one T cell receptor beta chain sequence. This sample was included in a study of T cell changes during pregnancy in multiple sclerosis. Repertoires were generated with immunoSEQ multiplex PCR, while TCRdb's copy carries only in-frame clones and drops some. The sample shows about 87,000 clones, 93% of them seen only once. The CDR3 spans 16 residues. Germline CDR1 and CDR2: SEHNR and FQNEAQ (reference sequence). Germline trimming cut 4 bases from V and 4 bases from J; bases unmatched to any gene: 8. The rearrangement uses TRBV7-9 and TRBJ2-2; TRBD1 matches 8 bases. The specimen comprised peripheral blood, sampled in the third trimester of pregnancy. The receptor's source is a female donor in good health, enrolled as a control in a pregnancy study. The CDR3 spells CASSYGQGLVTGELFF. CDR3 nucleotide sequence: TGTGCCAGCAGCTACGGACAGGGTCTGGTCACCGGGGAGCTGTTTTTT.